This TCR beta chain was found in a study of tumor and adjacent non-tumor tissue in lung cancer. Whole-study results and caveats: Tumor tissue had significantly higher TCR diversity than normal lung. Patients with more diverse tumor TCRs had worse survival.

Remarks on this clonotype: The antigen remains unidentified. Being one base from a much bigger clone, this may be a read error.

CDR3 length equals 14 residues. Germline CDR1 SGHAT, CDR2 FQNNGV. This sample's RNA came from whole unsorted tissue. Between August and November 2014, newly diagnosed, chemotherapy-naive lung cancer patients underwent thoracic surgery in China. The library came from three nested PCR rounds adapted from ARM-PCR protocols. TCRdb used MiXCR to reprocess the multiplex PCR reads, holding one entry per CDR3 protein. The profile covers about 80,000 distinct CDR3 sequences, with nearly 70% appearing a single time and over 9.5% taken by the ten largest. Sample: lung tumor tissue. This clonotype was sampled from a woman in her sixties or seventies with non-small cell lung cancer. V gene TRBV11-2 combines with J gene TRBJ2-3; D uncertain. This chain's CDR3 is CASSPLSAADAQYF. In nucleotides, the CDR3 is TGTGCCAGCAGCCCTCTAAGCGCGGCAGATGCGCAGTATTTT.